This record covers a single TCR beta chain. What it binds is unknown. It was with 60 Vbeta and 13 Jbeta primers that the PCR ran. Sequencing was performed with immunoSEQ multiplex PCR; in TCRdb, only in-frame clones are kept and a portion is missing. The data hold under 200,000 clones, with roughly 83% observed a single time. Trimming cost V 6 bases and J 7 bases, with 15 bases left between them. The CDR3 runs 13 residues. Germline CDR1 reads MNHEY; CDR2 reads SVGAGI. Nominally healthy donors provided the samples, though records likely missed some immune exposures. These data come from a study of cytomegalovirus exposure and HLA in healthy donors. Findings and caveats of the study: The Asian-associated ancestry cluster reportedly had fewer N-insertions than the approximately 700-donor mean in a later analysis. Later analysis identified a missense DCLRE1C variant that was linked to TCR beta V- and J-gene trimming. The presence/absence work took it that sequencing depth was about the same across donors.

The specimen was PBMCs. The chain links TRBV6-5 to TRBJ1-2; TRBD1 might be the D (6 bases). The sequence came from a boy aged 5-17 years in good health and CMV-seronegative. This CDR3 reads CASSSNRVGGYTF. The CDR3 region has the DNA TGTGCCAGCAGCTCCAACAGGGTGGGTGGCTACACCTTC.